A selection of T cell receptor beta chains follows, all from one sample in a study of early T cells in non-severe SARS-CoV-2 infection. Via MiXCR, TCRdb re-called the 5' RACE reads, giving one row per CDR3 protein. The data hold roughly 110,000 distinct CDR3 sequences, with more than 9.5% observed a single time. Material for sequencing was whole blood. The receptors here all came from an adult who was a healthcare worker with PCR-confirmed SARS-CoV-2 infection or an uninfected control (not recorded which). CDR3s include the opening cysteine and the closing phenylalanine or tryptophan. The D gene is left open where the match is weak. For some rows the clone size is stated as once, few or many, or as a class when expanded; others skip it.

d_gene,abundance,v_gene,j_gene,CDR3nt,CDR3aa
-,-,TRBV9,TRBJ2-1,TGTGCCAGCAGCGCCTTACAAGATGAGCAGTTCTTC,CASSALQDEQFF
-,few,TRBV7-9,TRBJ1-2,TGTGCCAGCAGTCCTGCCCCAACGCCTGGCTACACCTTC,CASSPAPTPGYTF
TRBD1,many,TRBV4-1,TRBJ1-6,TGCGCCAGCAGCCGATACCGGGACAGGGGAGATTCACCCCTCCACTTT,CASSRYRDRGDSPLHF
-,many,TRBV29-1,TRBJ2-1,TGCAGCGTTTTTGGTGAGCGAAACAATGAGCAGTTCTTC,CSVFGERNNEQFF
-,-,TRBV20-1,TRBJ2-7,TGCAGTGCTAGAGCCCGTCCAAGCGGGTGGTCCTACGAGCAGTACTTC,CSARARPSGWSYEQYF
-,few,TRBV28,TRBJ2-7,TGTGCCGGCTGGCGACAGCCAACCTACGAGCAGTACTTC,CAGWRQPTYEQYF
-,many,TRBV7-2,TRBJ2-3,TGTGCCAGCAGCCGGCGGAGGTCGAGCACAGATACGCAGTATTTT,CASSRRRSSTDTQYF
TRBD1,few,TRBV25-1,TRBJ1-4,TGTGCCAGCAGCGGGACAGTCATGAAAAAACTGTTTTTT,CASSGTVMKKLFF
-,-,TRBV7-9,TRBJ1-2,TGTGCCAGCTTAGGGGGTACCTATGGCTACACCTTC,CASLGGTYGYTF
TRBD2,many,TRBV18,TRBJ2-1,TGTGCCAGCTCACCCCCGGGACTAGCGGGCCGCAATGAGCAGTTCTTC,CASSPPGLAGRNEQFF
-,many,TRBV3-1,TRBJ2-7,TGTGCCAGCAGCCAGGGGGGCTACGAGCAGTACTTC,CASSQGGYEQYF
TRBD1,many,TRBV2,TRBJ2-2,TGTGCCAGCAGTGGACAGGGTTTCACCGGGGAGCTGTTTTTT,CASSGQGFTGELFF
-,many,TRBV12-3/TRBV12-4,TRBJ1-2,TGTGCCAGCAGTTTAAGGGGCCGGGGCTATGGCTACACCTTC,CASSLRGRGYGYTF
-,few,TRBV28,TRBJ2-2,TGTGCCAGCAGACCAACCCTGGGAACCGGGGAGCTGTTTTTT,CASRPTLGTGELFF
-,-,TRBV5-5,TRBJ2-3,TGTGCCAGCAGCTATGGGGCCCCAGATACGCAGTATTTT,CASSYGAPDTQYF
-,many,TRBV7-4,TRBJ1-6,TGTGCCAGCAGCTCTCAGGGGCCGCGGGGCGCCCTCCACTTT,CASSSQGPRGALHF
TRBD2,many,TRBV5-4,TRBJ2-1,TGTGCCAGCAGCTTGCAAGCGGGAGTTCAAAATGAGCAGTTCTTC,CASSLQAGVQNEQFF
-,-,TRBV29-1,TRBJ2-3,TGCAGCGTTGGGGAACCCACAGATACGCAGTATTTT,CSVGEPTDTQYF
-,-,TRBV7-9,TRBJ1-2,TGTGCCAGCAGCTCCGGAGACCGATCCCGAAACTATGGCTACGCCTTC,CASSSGDRSRNYGYAF
TRBD2,few,TRBV29-1,TRBJ2-3,TGCAGCGCCAAAGCGGGAATTGCAGATACGCAGTATTTT,CSAKAGIADTQYF
-,many,TRBV12-3/TRBV12-4,TRBJ1-6,TGTGCCAGCAGTTTGGGGACAACTAGAAATTCACCCCTCCACTTT,CASSLGTTRNSPLHF
-,few,TRBV6-5,TRBJ2-5,TGTGCCAGCAGTGGATCAGGGCAGCAAGAGACCCAGTACTTC,CASSGSGQQETQYF
-,-,TRBV9,TRBJ2-7,TGTGCCAGCAGCGTAGGTGGAGGGGGCGGATCGGAGCAGTACTTC,CASSVGGGGGSEQYF
-,many,TRBV27,TRBJ1-5,TGTGCCAGCAGTCGCCTGACAAGTCGGGGCAATCAGCCCCAGCATTTT,CASSRLTSRGNQPQHF
-,many,TRBV7-2,TRBJ2-7,TGTGCCAGCAGCTTGTGGGGCAACGAGCAGTACTTC,CASSLWGNEQYF
-,few,TRBV10-3,TRBJ2-7,TGTGCCATCAGTGTGGGCAGGGAAGGCGAGCAGTACTTC,CAISVGREGEQYF
TRBD1,many,TRBV7-9,TRBJ1-6,TGTGCCAGCAGCCGGACAGGAGGGGAATCACCCCTCCACTTT,CASSRTGGESPLHF